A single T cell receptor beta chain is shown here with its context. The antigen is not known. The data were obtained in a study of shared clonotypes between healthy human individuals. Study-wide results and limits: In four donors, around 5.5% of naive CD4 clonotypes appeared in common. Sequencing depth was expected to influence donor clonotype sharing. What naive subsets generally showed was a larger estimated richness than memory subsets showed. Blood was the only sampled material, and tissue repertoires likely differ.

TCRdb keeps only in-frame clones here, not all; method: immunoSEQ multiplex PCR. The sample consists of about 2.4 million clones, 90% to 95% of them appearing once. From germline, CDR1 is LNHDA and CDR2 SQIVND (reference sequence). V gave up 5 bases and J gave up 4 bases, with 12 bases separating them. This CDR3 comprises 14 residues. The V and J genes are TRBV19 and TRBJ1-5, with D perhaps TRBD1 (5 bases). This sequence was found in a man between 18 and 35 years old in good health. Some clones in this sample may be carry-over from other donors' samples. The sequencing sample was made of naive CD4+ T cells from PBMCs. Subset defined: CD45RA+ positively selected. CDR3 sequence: CASSRGGENQPQHF. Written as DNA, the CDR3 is TGTGCCAGTAGTCGGGGGGGGGAAAATCAGCCCCAGCATTTT.